This TCR beta chain was captured in a study of blood T cell repertoires in COVID-19. Cohort 3 recovery required two negative PCRs, clearance, or symptom resolution. Trimming removed 3 bases at V and 11 bases at J, with 16 bases between. Germline values: CDR1 MNHEY, CDR2 SMNVEV (reference sequence). The CDR3 has 14 amino acids. Original handling: Reference gene primer amplification yielded estimated nucleated cell counts. Measured with immunoSEQ multiplex PCR; TCRdb has only the in-frame clones, and not every one. Clone size and V and J calls were adopted from that table, with D and trimming inferred from the DNA. The table records more than 150,000 clones, almost 85% of them present only once.

This sequence was found in a middle-aged man who had recovered from COVID-19. The chain employs TRBV27 and TRBJ2-2, with D tentatively TRBD1 (5 bases). Sequenced: PBMCs or T cells enriched from blood (not recorded which). CDR3 nucleotide sequence: TGTGCCAGCAGTTTGACAGTCTTCAACGGAGAGCTGTTTTTT. This codes for CASSLTVFNGELFF.